The 32 T cell receptor beta chains presented below share a single source sample, sequenced in a study of shared clonotypes between healthy human individuals. Assay: immunoSEQ multiplex PCR; the TCRdb copy retains only in-frame clones and omits some. The sample has approximately 980,000 clones, around three quarters seen once; the top ten hold approximately 1.5%. The sequenced sample consisted of memory CD4+ T cells sorted from blood. Subset noted: CD45RA-negative fraction. Every receptor here comes from a man aged 18 to 29 in good health.

The chain couples TRBV28 to TRBJ2-5, with 7 bases that match TRBD2. From germline, CDR1 is MDHEN and CDR2 SYDVKM. The junction had 9 bases not matched to a gene; V was cut back by 8 bases and J by 3 bases. The CDR3 is made up of 14 amino acids. Here the CDR3 reads CASSLLAGKETQYF. CDR3 DNA sequence: TGTGCCAGCTCCCTATTAGCGGGCAAAGAGACCCAGTACTTC.

The chain recombines TRBV7-3 with TRBJ2-3; D possibly corresponds to TRBD2 (6 bases). Trimming cost V 2 bases and J 1 base, with 10 bases left between them. The CDR3 sequence is 15 residues long. Germline CDR1 SGHTA, CDR2 FQGTGA. This chain's CDR3 is CASSLGGIGTDTQYF. The CDR3 coding sequence is TGTGCCAGCAGCTTAGGAGGGATTGGCACAGATACGCAGTATTTT.

The CDR3 loop is CASSHRDLETQYF. CDR3 DNA: TGTGCCAGCAGTCACCGGGACTTAGAGACCCAGTACTTC. J is TRBJ2-5 and V is TRBV27; D might be TRBD2 (6 bases). The CDR3 contains 13 residues. The V and J ends lost 5 bases and 4 bases respectively, with 11 bases between them. Germline values: CDR1 MNHEY, CDR2 SMNVEV (reference sequence).

V is TRBV5-1 and J is TRBJ1-1; D is possibly TRBD1 (5 bases). The CDR3 has 14 amino acids. With 4 bases removed from V and 3 bases from J, the gap between germline ends came to 13 bases. CDR1 is SGHRS, CDR2 YFSETQ, per germline. This CDR3 is CASSQGPTYTEAFF. Here the CDR3 DNA reads TGCGCCAGCAGCCAGGGACCGACCTACACTGAAGCTTTCTTT.

The genes are TRBV30 and TRBJ1-2; D is possibly TRBD1 (5 bases). This CDR3 spans 13 amino acids. V was pared by 3 bases and J by 3 bases, with 11 bases between. Germline CDR1 is GTSNPN and CDR2 is SVGIG (reference sequence). The CDR3, as DNA: TGTGCCTGGAGGGGGGGGAAGGACTATGGCTACACCTTC. Translating it yields CAWRGGKDYGYTF.

Note on this clone: Being one base from a much bigger clone, this may be a read error. The sample carries other DNA sequences with the same CDR3. V usage is TRBV6-6 and J usage is TRBJ2-7, with 11 bases matching TRBD1. Germline V gives CDR1 MNHNY, CDR2 SVGAGI (reference sequence). CDR3 length: 14 amino acids. Trimming cost V 5 bases and J 3 bases; bases outside gene matches: 3. The CDR3 region has the DNA TGTGCCAGCAGTGCCGGGACAGGGGGCTACGAGCAGTACTTC. Translating gives CASSAGTGGYEQYF.

CDR3 nucleotide sequence: TGCGCCAGCAGCTTGGGTCTAAGCCGGGATGGCTACACCTTC. It is translated as CASSLGLSRDGYTF. V is TRBV5-1 and J is TRBJ1-2; D gene ambiguous. V was clipped by 0 bases and J by 6 bases, with 12 bases between them. The germline V gene has CDR1 SGHRS and CDR2 YFSETQ. The CDR3 totals 14 residues. The whole variable domain, filled in from reference TRBV5-1 and TRBJ1-2, reads KAGVTQTPRYLIKTRGQQVTLSCSPISGHRSVSWYQQTPGQGLQFLFEYFSETQRNKGNFPGRFSGRQFSNSRSEMNVSTLELGDSALYLCASSLGLSRDGYTFGSGTRLTVV.

The rearrangement uses TRBV30 and TRBJ1-5; D remains ambiguous. V dropped 0 bases and J dropped 7 bases, with 10 bases sitting between them. This CDR3 contains 13 residues. The germline CDR1 and CDR2 sequences are GTSNPN and SVGIG (reference sequence). CDR3 loop: CAWSVRDGQPQHF. CDR3 coding DNA: TGTGCCTGGAGTGTACGCGACGGGCAGCCCCAGCATTTT.

This chain links TRBV18 with TRBJ2-2, with D perhaps assigned TRBD1 or TRBD2 (5 bases each). The germline V and J ends were trimmed by 3 bases and 5 bases, with 13 bases remaining between them. Germline assignment: CDR1 KGHSH and CDR2 LQKENI. CDR3 length equals 15 residues. The CDR3 nucleotides read TGTGCCAGCTCACCCCAGGTGGGGACGACCGGGGAGCTGTTTTTT. Protein: CASSPQVGTTGELFF.

The chain has TRBV19 and TRBJ1-2, with 9 bases matching TRBD1. This CDR3 has 14 residues. Germline lookup yields CDR1 LNHDA and CDR2 SQIVND (reference sequence). The ends lost 8 bases at V and 6 bases at J; junction bases unmatched: 10. The CDR3 DNA sequence: TGTGCCAGTCGGAAACAGGGGGCGGAGGATGGCTACACCTTC. Encoded protein: CASRKQGAEDGYTF. The full variable domain, in which reference TRBV19 and TRBJ1-2 provide the parts outside the CDR3, is DGGITQSPKYLFRKEGQNVTLSCEQNLNHDAMYWYRQDPGQGLRLIYYSQIVNDFQKGDIAEGYSVSREKKESFPLTVTSAQKNPTAFYLCASRKQGAEDGYTFGSGTRLTVV.

The sample holds one count of this clone. The rearrangement uses TRBV6-1 and TRBJ1-5; D call uncertain. Between the trimmed V and J ends, which lost 1 base and 7 bases, there was a span of 8 bases. The germline gives CDR1 MNHNS, CDR2 SASEGT. The CDR3 is 13 residues long. This CDR3 is CASSEGMRQPQHF. The CDR3, as DNA: TGTGCCAGCAGTGAAGGTATGCGGCAGCCCCAGCATTTT.

The rearrangement uses TRBV18 and TRBJ1-5; 8 nucleotides agree with TRBD1. The CDR3 runs 14 residues. Germline CDR1 reads KGHSH; CDR2 reads LQKENI. The V gene end was trimmed by 6 bases and the J gene end by 5 bases; junction bases not matched to a gene: 6. CDR3 sequence (DNA): TGTGCCAGCTCTCCCACAGGGGGTGATCAGCCCCAGCATTTT. This encodes CASSPTGGDQPQHF.

As concerns this clone: Since a much larger clone is just one base distant, this may be a read error. The rearrangement joins TRBV2 to TRBJ2-3, with D hard to call. Germline CDR1 is SNHLY and CDR2 is FYNNEI. This CDR3 region has 13 residues. Trimming cost V 2 bases and J 2 bases, with 5 bases left between them. As DNA, the CDR3 is TGTGCCAGCAGTGAACAGGTCACAGATACGCAGTATTTT. Amino acid sequence: CASSEQVTDTQYF.

The rearrangement joins TRBV7-6 to TRBJ1-3; 7 bases agree with TRBD1. Germline assignment: CDR1 SGHVS and CDR2 FNYEAQ. With V trimmed by 4 bases and J by 1 base, 7 bases remained unmatched. The CDR3 loop spans 16 amino acids. The CDR3 spells CASSSIEGASGNTIYF. The CDR3 DNA follows: TGTGCCAGCAGCTCGATCGAGGGGGCATCTGGAAACACCATATATTTT. Using reference TRBV7-6 and TRBJ1-3 for the parts outside the CDR3, the full variable domain is GAGVSQSPRYKVTKRGQDVALRCDPISGHVSLYWYRQALGQGPEFLTYFNYEAQQDKSGLPNDRFSAERPEGSISTLTIQRTEQRDSAMYRCASSSIEGASGNTIYFGEGSWLTVV.

V is TRBV18 and J is TRBJ1-5, with 9 nucleotides matching TRBD1. The V gene's germline CDR1 is KGHSH and CDR2 LQKENI. The CDR3 loop spans 16 amino acids. The V segment lost 8 bases and the J segment 2 bases; nucleotides outside the gene matches: 10. Here the CDR3 DNA reads TGTGCCAGCGCCAACAGGGGGCTCTCGGGCAATCAGCCCCAGCATTTT. Translating gives CASANRGLSGNQPQHF.

This clone was detected once. This chain uses TRBV2 with TRBJ1-2; 7 nucleotides match TRBD1. Germline CDR1 reads SNHLY; CDR2 reads FYNNEI. There are 15 residues in the CDR3. The J segment lost 5 bases and the V segment lost 8 bases, leaving 14 bases of the junction unmatched. The CDR3 protein is CASESPGQQKYGYTF. The CDR3 bases are TGTGCCAGCGAATCCCCGGGACAGCAAAAATATGGCTACACCTTC.

This clone was seen a few times. The rearrangement uses TRBV5-6 and TRBJ1-6; D not resolved. Germline CDR1 is SGHDT and CDR2 is YYEEEE. The CDR3 spans 16 residues. V lost 4 bases and J 8 bases, leaving 19 bases between the germline ends. CDR3: CASSKGLGQIDSPLHF. CDR3 DNA sequence: TGTGCCAGCAGCAAGGGTCTTGGGCAGATTGATTCACCCCTCCACTTT.

This clone was counted a single time. The rearrangement uses TRBV4-3 and TRBJ1-5; 7 bases agree with TRBD1. There are 14 residues in the CDR3. Germline CDR1 is LGHNA and CDR2 is YSLEER. V lost 4 bases to trimming and J lost 3 bases; unmatched junction nucleotides: 3. The CDR3 region is CASSLDRNNQPQHF. The CDR3, as DNA: TGCGCCAGCAGCCTGGACAGGAACAATCAGCCCCAGCATTTT.

V gene TRBV19 combines with J gene TRBJ2-1; 8 bases agree with TRBD2. The CDR3 is 14 amino acids. With 3 bases clipped from V and 6 bases from J, the junction kept 4 bases outside the gene matches. Germline-derived CDR1 and CDR2 are LNHDA and SQIVND (reference sequence). The CDR3 here is CASSIRGGSNEQFF. CDR3 in DNA: TGTGCCAGTAGTATCCGGGGGGGAAGCAATGAGCAGTTCTTC.

V usage is TRBV11-3 and J usage is TRBJ2-1, with D possibly matching TRBD1 (5 bases). V shed 4 bases and J shed 6 bases, with 7 bases lying between them. CDR1 and CDR2 (germline): SGHNT, YENEEA. The length of the CDR3 is 12 residues. This chain's CDR3 is CASSSQGNEQFF. Here the CDR3 DNA reads TGTGCCAGCAGCTCCCAGGGCAATGAGCAGTTCTTC.

The chain employs TRBV10-3 and TRBJ2-7; a possible D gene is TRBD1 (6 bases). This CDR3 is 13 amino acids long. Trimming pared 4 bases from V and 5 bases from J, leaving 12 bases between. Germline V CDR1 and CDR2: ENHRY, SYGVKD. In DNA, the CDR3 is TGTGCCATCAGTGTCACAGGGACCCACGAGCAGTACTTC. Translation gives CAISVTGTHEQYF.

The chain links TRBV5-4 to TRBJ1-2; TRBD1 aligns across 9 bases. With 4 bases clipped from V and 6 bases from J, the junction kept 4 bases outside the gene matches. The CDR3 covers 13 residues. The germline V gene has CDR1 SGHNT and CDR2 YYREEE (reference sequence). CDR3 DNA: TGTGCCAGCAGCGAGGGACAGGGTGATGGCTACACCTTC. Protein sequence: CASSEGQGDGYTF. The variable domain in full, with the rest retrieved from reference TRBV5-4 and TRBJ1-2, is ETGVTQSPTHLIKTRGQQVTLRCSSQSGHNTVSWYQQALGQGPQFIFQYYREEENGRGNFPPRFSGLQFPNYSSELNVNALELDDSALYLCASSEGQGDGYTFGSGTRLTVV.

A few counts support this clone. The sample has other DNA sequences that encode this CDR3 too. The V and J genes are TRBV28 and TRBJ2-5; D might be TRBD1 (6 bases). With 4 bases removed from V and 3 bases from J, the gap between germline ends came to 9 bases. The CDR3 spans 13 residues. CDR1 and CDR2 (germline): MDHEN, SYDVKM. CDR3: CASSSYREETQYF. CDR3 DNA: TGTGCCAGCAGTTCGTACAGGGAAGAGACCCAGTACTTC.

The chain links TRBV11-1 to TRBJ2-5; 8 bases are a match to TRBD2. The J segment lost 5 bases and the V segment lost 3 bases, leaving 8 bases of the junction unmatched. CDR3 length: 15 residues. CDR1 and CDR2 from the germline V gene are SGHAT and FQDESV (reference sequence). This chain's CDR3 is CASSFGRGGRETQYF. The DNA of the CDR3 is TGTGCCAGCAGCTTTGGCCGGGGGGGCCGGGAGACCCAGTACTTC.

The rearrangement uses TRBV7-2 and TRBJ1-5; D not certain. The CDR3 totals 13 residues. V was shortened by 6 bases and J by 2 bases, with 8 bases between the two germline ends. Germline V gene sequence: CDR1 SGHTA, CDR2 FQGNSA. CDR3 sequence: CASSWWRNQPQHF. In DNA form, the CDR3 reads TGTGCCAGCAGTTGGTGGCGCAATCAGCCCCAGCATTTT.

The rearrangement links TRBV7-2 to TRBJ1-3; D ambiguous. Germline V gene sequence: CDR1 SGHTA, CDR2 FQGNSA. V shed 5 bases and J shed 2 bases, with 7 bases lying between them. The CDR3 runs to 13 residues. In DNA form, the CDR3 reads TGTGCCAGCAGCCAACTCGCTGGAAACACCATATATTTT. Protein product: CASSQLAGNTIYF.

J is TRBJ1-4 and V is TRBV11-2; D call uncertain. Trimming stripped 1 base from V and 7 bases from J, with 4 bases between. CDR3 length: 12 amino acids. Germline V CDR1 and CDR2: SGHAT, FQNNGV. The CDR3 is CASSLGGEKLFF. The CDR3 DNA is TGTGCCAGCAGCTTAGGGGGTGAAAAACTGTTTTTT.

The chain links TRBV7-2 to TRBJ1-2; D ambiguous. There are 13 residues in the CDR3. Trimming took off 5 bases at V and 6 bases at J, with 13 bases between the two ends. CDR1 is SGHTA and CDR2 is FQGNSA in the germline V gene. Written as DNA, the CDR3 is TGTGCCAGCAGCGACCGGACTGGCCATGGCTACACCTTC. It translates to CASSDRTGHGYTF. The complete variable domain, with remaining parts taken from reference TRBV7-2 and TRBJ1-2, reads GAGVSQSPSNKVTEKGKDVELRCDPISGHTALYWYRQSLGQGLEFLIYFQGNSAPDKSGLPSDRFSAERTGGSVSTLTIQRTQQEDSAVYLCASSDRTGHGYTFGSGTRLTVV.

The chain links TRBV29-1 to TRBJ1-6, with 7 bases that match TRBD1. V lost 6 bases to trimming and J lost 7 bases; unmatched junction nucleotides: 6. The CDR3 has 13 residues. Per germline, CDR1 SQVTM and CDR2 ANQGSEA. The CDR3 DNA is TGCAGCGTCGCCAGGGGGATCAATTCACCCCTCCACTTT. Its translation: CSVARGINSPLHF.

Details on this clone: It is likely a read error, because the conserved phenylalanine at the end of the CDR3 is missing. Because the CDR3's place on the DNA is in doubt, the DNA is left out and the CDR3 is given as listed by TCRdb. The rearrangement joins TRBV29-1 to TRBJ1-2. The CDR3 is 13 residues long, counting both termini. CDR1 SQVTM and CDR2 ANQGSEA come from the germline V gene. Here the CDR3 reads CSVEDSGYTPGPT.

Notes on this clone: The sample carries other DNA sequences with the same CDR3. V usage is TRBV5-1 and J usage is TRBJ1-2; no clear D gene. The germline CDR1 and CDR2 sequences are SGHRS and YFSETQ. V gave up 0 bases and J gave up 3 bases, with 6 bases separating them. CDR3 length: 13 residues. The CDR3 region has the DNA TGCGCCAGCAGCTTGGCTGGGGACTATGGCTACACCTTC. It yields the protein CASSLAGDYGYTF. The full variable domain, rest sourced from reference TRBV5-1 and TRBJ1-2, is KAGVTQTPRYLIKTRGQQVTLSCSPISGHRSVSWYQQTPGQGLQFLFEYFSETQRNKGNFPGRFSGRQFSNSRSEMNVSTLELGDSALYLCASSLAGDYGYTFGSGTRLTVV.

The chain joins TRBV2 to TRBJ1-3; D is unclear. From germline, CDR1 is SNHLY and CDR2 FYNNEI. This CDR3 contains 14 residues. Trimming removed 10 bases at V and 0 bases at J, with 13 bases between. DNA for the CDR3: TGTGCCAACCGCCCCCCGGGCTCTGGAAACACCATATATTTT. This encodes CANRPPGSGNTIYF.